The 15 T cell receptor beta chains in this list originate from one sample, sequenced in a study of blood T cell repertoires in COVID-19. The table came from immunoSEQ multiplex PCR; TCRdb's copy has only in-frame clones and leaves some out. The profile shows tens of thousands of clones, roughly nine tenths of them singletons. Sequencing was performed on peripheral blood. The receptors originated from a woman aged 70-85 years with active COVID-19.

In DNA, the CDR3 is TGCAGCGCCGACAGGGGGTACACCGGGGAGCTGTTTTTT. Amino acid sequence: CSADRGYTGELFF. The chain links TRBV29-1 to TRBJ2-2, with 9 bases identical to TRBD1. This CDR3 contains 13 residues. The germline gives CDR1 SQVTM, CDR2 ANQGSEA. V shed 7 bases and J 3 bases; nucleotides not matched to a gene: 3.

The CDR3 sequence is CASSQDGRGQETQYF. CDR3 DNA sequence: TGTGCCAGCAGCCAAGATGGCAGGGGACAAGAGACCCAGTACTTC. The rearrangement joins TRBV3-1 (or the pseudogene TRBV3-2) to TRBJ2-5, with D perhaps matching TRBD1 (6 bases). The V end lost 0 bases, the J end lost 2 bases, and 10 bases lay between the germline ends. The CDR3 spans 15 residues. The V gene's germline CDR1 is LGHDT and CDR2 YNNKEL (reference sequence).

DNA of the CDR3: TGTGCCAGCAGCCAATGGGACAGTGGGGCCAACGTCCTGACTTTC. Its protein is CASSQWDSGANVLTF. This chain uses TRBV4-2 with TRBJ2-6, with 7 nucleotides matching TRBD1. This CDR3 region has 15 residues. Germline-derived CDR1 and CDR2 are LGHNA and YNFKEQ. V shed 2 bases, J shed 3 bases, and the junction held 1 base outside the gene matches.

The chain combines TRBV9 with TRBJ1-1, with D possibly matching TRBD1 (6 bases). Germline-derived CDR1 and CDR2 are SGDLS and YYNGEE. The CDR3 contains 16 residues. The V end lost 0 bases, the J end lost 2 bases, and 14 bases lay between the germline ends. In DNA form, the CDR3 reads TGTGCCAGCAGCGTAGGAGGGGACACTGGAAACACTGAAGCTTTCTTT. As protein: CASSVGGDTGNTEAFF. The full variable domain, with the rest looked up from reference TRBV9 and TRBJ1-1, is DSGVTQTPKHLITATGQRVTLRCSPRSGDLSVYWYQQSLDQGLQFLIQYYNGEERAKGNILERFSAQQFPDLHSELNLSSLELGDSALYFCASSVGGDTGNTEAFFGQGTRLTVV.

A single count supports this clone. The chain has TRBV2 and TRBJ1-4; 7 nucleotides match TRBD1. Germline V gene lookup returns CDR1 SNHLY and CDR2 FYNNEI. Germline trimming cut 4 bases from V and 4 bases from J; bases unmatched to any gene: 6. The CDR3 has 15 residues. The chain's CDR3 is CASSGTGALNEKLFF. For the CDR3, the DNA is TGTGCCAGCAGTGGCACAGGGGCGCTTAATGAAAAACTGTTTTTT.

The gene calls are TRBV19 and TRBJ1-2; D is perhaps TRBD1 (6 bases). Germline V lookup: CDR1 LNHDA, CDR2 SQIVND (reference sequence). The CDR3 loop spans 14 amino acids. V was cut by 9 bases and J by 0 bases, with 14 bases left in between. The CDR3 bases are TGTGCCAGCACCCTACAGGGAGCTAACTATGGCTACACCTTC. Residues: CASTLQGANYGYTF.

The chain joins TRBV6-5 to TRBJ2-7; 8 nucleotides agree with TRBD1. The V segment lost 6 bases and the J segment 3 bases; nucleotides outside the gene matches: 10. Germline-derived CDR1 and CDR2 are MNHEY and SVGAGI. The CDR3 has 15 amino acids. The CDR3 is CASRNQGTGGYEQYF. The CDR3 region has the DNA TGTGCCAGCAGGAATCAAGGGACAGGAGGCTACGAGCAGTACTTC.

The chain uses TRBV27 and TRBJ2-3; no firm D call. This CDR3 comprises 14 residues. V was pared by 3 bases and J by 5 bases, with 12 bases between. CDR1 is MNHEY and CDR2 is SMNVEV in the germline V gene (reference sequence). The CDR3 reads CASSFEWAGDTQYF. The CDR3 DNA sequence: TGTGCCAGCAGTTTCGAATGGGCCGGAGATACGCAGTATTTT.

J is TRBJ2-3 and V is TRBV9; a weak D match, TRBD2 (7 bases). CDR3 length: 16 residues. Germline V lookup: CDR1 SGDLS, CDR2 YYNGEE. The V end was cut by 2 bases, the J end by 0 bases, with 13 bases between. CDR3 amino acids: CASSVLGGLSTDTQYF. For the CDR3, the DNA is TGTGCCAGCAGCGTCTTGGGGGGGCTGAGCACAGATACGCAGTATTTT.

The rearrangement joins TRBV28 to TRBJ1-1; 8 nucleotides match TRBD1. The V and J ends lost 5 bases and 5 bases, in that order; junction bases with no gene match: 13. CDR3 length: 16 residues. The germline CDR1 and CDR2 sequences are MDHEN and SYDVKM. CDR3 sequence: CASSPPTGATRTEAFF. The CDR3 DNA reads as TGTGCCAGCAGTCCCCCGACAGGGGCGACGAGGACTGAAGCTTTCTTT.

The CDR3 loop reads CASSEDRAPYEQYF. CDR3 nucleotides: TGTGCCAGCAGCGAGGACAGGGCCCCCTACGAGCAGTACTTC. V gene TRBV14 combines with J gene TRBJ2-7, with 8 positions matching TRBD1. Trimming took 5 bases from V and 2 from J; bases not matched to a gene: 5. This CDR3 comprises 14 residues. Germline V gene lookup returns CDR1 SGHDN and CDR2 FVKESK.

The chain is built from TRBV11-2 and TRBJ2-1; 10 nucleotides match TRBD1. The CDR3 runs to 16 residues. In germline, CDR1 is SGHAT, CDR2 FQNNGV. Unmatched junction bases numbered 11, after V lost 5 bases and J lost 7 bases. The CDR3 reads CASSPLQDRGINEQFF. The CDR3 bases are TGTGCCAGCAGCCCGCTGCAGGACAGGGGGATAAATGAGCAGTTCTTC.

J is TRBJ2-1 and V is TRBV5-6; TRBD2 agrees at 15 bases. The CDR3 is made up of 15 amino acids. Germline lookup yields CDR1 SGHDT and CDR2 YYEEEE. Trimming at V came to 5 bases and at J to 8 bases, leaving 5 bases not matched to a gene. CDR3: CASSWTSGGEDEQFF. As DNA, the CDR3 is TGTGCCAGCAGTTGGACTAGCGGGGGGGAGGATGAGCAGTTCTTC.

The chain recombines TRBV19 with TRBJ2-7; 9 positions agree with TRBD2. CDR3 size: 19 residues. The trim removed 7 bases at V and 0 bases at J, leaving 19 bases unmatched. CDR1 and CDR2 (germline): LNHDA, SQIVND (reference sequence). The CDR3 reads CASNKSGGRPSPLSYEQYF. CDR3 sequence (DNA): TGTGCCAGTAATAAAAGCGGGGGGCGACCTTCCCCCCTCTCCTACGAGCAGTACTTC.

J is TRBJ2-3 and V is TRBV19, with a possible D match to TRBD1 (5 bases). The CDR3 contains 14 residues. The V gene's germline CDR1 is LNHDA and CDR2 SQIVND (reference sequence). V was trimmed by 2 bases and J by 2 bases, leaving 8 bases between them. CDR3 protein: CASSISTATDTQYF. CDR3 nucleotides: TGTGCCAGTAGTATATCGACAGCCACAGATACGCAGTATTTT.